This section outlines one T cell receptor beta chain sequence together with its context. What this receptor recognizes is not known. Per-base qualities were not stored, and no clone one base away is much larger. The library was obtained by the immunoSEQ multiplex PCR assay. The original methods were these. A statistical classification framework was developed to diagnose cytomegalovirus status using the catalog of TCR beta chain sequences. The clones in this table, taken by TCRdb from immuneACCESS, are in-frame only. Not every clone is retained; where verified, under half of the shortfall comes from an unresolved V gene, and the cause of the rest is unknown. V, J and clone size were drawn from that table, and D and trimming were deduced from the DNA. The sample table records about 120,000 clones; around 88% of these occur just once. The ten largest clones take up less than 2% of the sample. This entry is derived from a study of cytomegalovirus exposure and HLA in healthy donors (dated by TCRdb to 2015 to 2018). Looking at the study overall: According to a later analysis, the approximately 130 validation repertoires were produced on the same platform as the 600 to 850 repertoires of the first cohort. The study aimed to test whether cataloging public T cell receptors could reveal signatures of past pathogen exposure. A separate validation cohort of 100 to 150 different subjects was used in addition to the roughly 620-subject first cohort. To predict cytomegalovirus infection status, the study combined high-throughput TCR immunosequencing, statistical association of individual TCRs with disease status, and machine learning.

Sequences LNHDA (CDR1) and SQIVND (CDR2) are obtained from the germline V gene (reference sequence). Spanning cysteine to phenylalanine, the CDR3 consists of 13 amino acids. Here the CDR3 DNA is all that survives: 39 bases in frame from base 1. The V and J ends are trimmed by 6 bases and 0 bases, leaving 9 bases between them. Donors formed part of the validation cohort, which comprised 120 subjects and was distinct from the first cohort of some 700 subjects. Summary of the overall study and its limitations: Most TCR sequences were observed very rarely across donors, whereas some public TCRs were present in many individuals. A later analysis had no HLA typing for the validation cohort, so co-occurrence there was scored across all 120 repertoires. The classifier was reported to diagnose cytomegalovirus status with high specificity and sensitivity in both the original and validation cohorts. In a later analysis, TCRs clustered in the first cohort were found to also tend to co-occur in the approximately 110 validation repertoires, with approximately 95% of cluster scores above 0. In the study, about 150 TCR beta chains were listed as associated with cytomegalovirus. It was suggested by the authors that the approach could potentially be generalized to other disease states and immunological phenotypes. In vitro tests confirmed that a few of the cytomegalovirus-associated TCR beta chains recognize cytomegalovirus antigens.

This receptor was obtained from a man aged 18 to 35 in good health and CMV-seronegative. The sample consisted of PBMCs. The chain is made from TRBV19 and TRBJ2-7; possibly the D gene is TRBD1, per 6 matching bases. The base sequence is TGTGCCAGTAGGGACAGAACCTCCTACGAGCAGTACTTC. This sequence encodes CASRDRTSYEQYF.